This T cell receptor beta chain was recorded in a study of blood T cell repertoires in COVID-19. About the study: Samples representing acute and convalescent COVID-19 were sourced from the United States, Italy and Spain. Nucleic acid was either cDNA or gDNA, and it came from T cells, B-cell-depleted T cells, or PBMCs.

Only one count was recorded for this clone. CDR1 and CDR2 (germline): MGHRA, YSYEKL. V gave up 4 bases and J gave up 5 bases; unmatched junction bases: 7. This CDR3 has 16 amino acids. Sequenced by immunoSEQ multiplex PCR; TCRdb stores in-frame clones only, minus some. This sample has 300,000 to 450,000 clones, with around 87% found just once. The sequence was obtained from a human donor in a cohort sampled during active COVID-19. This rearrangement joins TRBV4-1 to TRBJ2-3; 12 nucleotides line up with TRBD2. The sequenced sample was peripheral blood. The CDR3 DNA follows: TGCGCCAGCAGCCCAAAGACTAGCGGGGGTGGAGATACGCAGTATTTT. Encoded protein: CASSPKTSGGGDTQYF.